This is a list of T cell receptor beta chains from one sample in a study of OX40 agonist ivuxolimab in advanced cancers. Generated by immunoSEQ multiplex PCR, the TCRdb table keeps only in-frame clones and is missing some. The sample yields about 96,000 clones, around 90% seen once. The input for sequencing was CD4+ or CD8+ T cells sorted from blood, taken in a trial of the OX40 agonist ivuxolimab. Receptors originate from an adult with an advanced solid tumor such as melanoma, head and neck, liver or kidney cancer. Both conserved end residues are part of each CDR3. The D gene is left open where the match is weak. Size values are once, few and many counts, or a class for expanded clones, and some rows have none.

cdr3_nt cdr3_aa clone_size cdr3_length d_call j_call v_call
TGTGCCAGCAGCTCTCTAGGGGGTCAAGAGACCCAGTACTTC CASSSLGGQETQYF - 14 - TRBJ2-5 TRBV7-3
TGTGCCAGCAGCTTAGCGTCCCTCAAATACGAGCAGTACTTC CASSLASLKYEQYF - 14 - TRBJ2-7 TRBV7-2
TGTGCCAGCAGCTTTTTAATTGGCACTATGAACACTGAAGCTTTCTTT CASSFLIGTMNTEAFF - 16 - TRBJ1-1 TRBV11-3
TGTGCCAGCAGTCTGGGGGGTCTGGGGGCCAACGTCCTGACTTTC CASSLGGLGANVLTF - 15 - TRBJ2-6 TRBV2
TGTGCCAGCTCACCACCGGCAAGGGTTGCGAACACTGAAGCTTTCTTT CASSPPARVANTEAFF - 16 - TRBJ1-1 TRBV18
TGCGCCAGCAGCTTCACAGGGAACAATGAGCAGTTCTTC CASSFTGNNEQFF - 13 - TRBJ2-1 TRBV5-1
TGTGCCAGCAGTTCGCCGGGACACGGGAGAGATACGCAGTATTTT CASSSPGHGRDTQYF - 15 - TRBJ2-3 TRBV6-5
TGTGCCAGCAGCTTCAACCCGGGACAGGGGGCGCTCACTGAAGCTTTCTTT CASSFNPGQGALTEAFF - 17 TRBD1 TRBJ1-1 TRBV11-3
TGTGCCAGCAGCCACGCCGGGACCTCCTCCTACGAGCAGTACTTC CASSHAGTSSYEQYF - 15 - TRBJ2-7 TRBV11-2
TGTGCCAGCAGCTTCCGTTCAGGGGAAAATTCACCCCTCCACTTT CASSFRSGENSPLHF - 15 - TRBJ1-6 TRBV7-9
TGTGCCAGCAGTTTATCAGGGGCTTGGGTGGGCACCGGGGAGCTGTTTTTT CASSLSGAWVGTGELFF - 17 - TRBJ2-2 TRBV27
TGTGCCAGCAGCGGCGGGGGGGATCCCCATAATTCACCCCTCCACTTT CASSGGGDPHNSPLHF once 16 - TRBJ1-6 TRBV9
TGTGCCAGCAGTGAAGGGGTGGGTAGCGGCACAGATACGCAGTATTTT CASSEGVGSGTDTQYF - 16 - TRBJ2-3 TRBV6-1
TGCAGCGTTGGACAGGACTCTGGAAACGCCATATATTTT CSVGQDSGNAIYF - 13 - TRBJ1-3 TRBV29-1
TGTGCCAGCAGTTACATGGGACGGGAGGGTTATGGCTACACCTTC CASSYMGREGYGYTF - 15 - TRBJ1-2 TRBV6-5
TGCGCCAGCAGCCCCATAGCGGGAATGGACACCGGGGAGCTGTTTTTT CASSPIAGMDTGELFF - 16 TRBD2 TRBJ2-2 TRBV5-1
TGTGCCAGCAGCTTAATTAGCCTAGGGGCGCAGTATTTT CASSLISLGAQYF - 13 - TRBJ2-3 TRBV7-2
TGTGCTAGTGGTTTGGTAACCAGAATCGGGCCGGGAAGCTCCTACAATGAGCAGTTCTTC CASGLVTRIGPGSSYNEQFF - 20 - TRBJ2-1 TRBV12-5
TGTGCCAGCAGCGCGAGAGGGACGCCCAGCACAGATACGCAGTATTTT CASSARGTPSTDTQYF - 16 - TRBJ2-3 TRBV9
TGTGCCAGCAGTTTATACACCGGGGAGCTGTTTTTT CASSLYTGELFF - 12 - TRBJ2-2 TRBV28
TGTGCCAGTTCGGGGACAGGGTCAAATCAGCCCCAGCATTTT CASSGTGSNQPQHF - 14 TRBD1 TRBJ1-5 TRBV19
TGCGCCAGCAGCCCCCGCCTAGCCGACACCGGGGAGCTGTTTTTT CASSPRLADTGELFF - 15 - TRBJ2-2 TRBV5-1
TGCAGTGCTACCAGACAAGAGACCCAGTACTTC CSATRQETQYF - 11 - TRBJ2-5 TRBV20-1
TGCGCCAGCAGCCGCCTGACCGGGACAGGGTCTGAAAAACTGTTTTTT CASSRLTGTGSEKLFF - 16 TRBD1 TRBJ1-4 TRBV4-3
TGTGCCATCAGCCCCGGGACAGAAGCTGGCTACACCTTC CAISPGTEAGYTF - 13 TRBD1 TRBJ1-2 TRBV10-3
TGTGCCATCCACGAGGAAGCGGGAGGAAGCAATGAGCAGTTCTTC CAIHEEAGGSNEQFF - 15 TRBD2 TRBJ2-1 TRBV10-3
TGTGCCAGCAGCTTAACGAGGCAGAGCTACGAGCAGTACTTC CASSLTRQSYEQYF - 14 - TRBJ2-7 TRBV5-6
TGTGCCAGCTCACCAGGGTTGGACACCGGGGAGCTGTTTTTT CASSPGLDTGELFF - 14 - TRBJ2-2 TRBV18
TGCGCCAGCGGAGGGAGGTGGAGCACAGATACGCAGTATTTT CASGGRWSTDTQYF - 14 - TRBJ2-3 TRBV23-1
TGTGCCAGCAGCGCTCAGCTGCTCTCCATTCAGTACTTC CASSAQLLSIQYF once 13 - TRBJ2-4 TRBV5-5
TGCAGCGTTGTGGGCTTTGGGGGATACAATGAGCAGTTCTTC CSVVGFGGYNEQFF - 14 - TRBJ2-1 TRBV29-1
TGCGCCAGCAGCTTGGAGGGGCGGGCTTCCACAGATACGCAGTATTTT CASSLEGRASTDTQYF once 16 - TRBJ2-3 TRBV5-1
TGTGCCGGGGGGTCCGGGGCCAACGTCCTGACTTTC CAGGSGANVLTF - 12 - TRBJ2-6 TRBV19
TGTGCCAGCAGTTACTCCCGGGAAGCGAACACTGAAGCTTTCTTT CASSYSREANTEAFF - 15 - TRBJ1-1 TRBV6-5
TGTGCCAGTAGTGAGGCAGGGCGTAACACTGAAGCTTTCTTT CASSEAGRNTEAFF - 14 - TRBJ1-1 TRBV19
TGTGCCTGGAGTGAAACCTACGAGCAGTACTTC CAWSETYEQYF - 11 - TRBJ2-7 TRBV30
TGTGCCAGCAGTGAAACCAGAAATGAAAAACTGTTTTTT CASSETRNEKLFF - 13 - TRBJ1-4 TRBV6-1
TGTGCCATCAGTGCACGATCTAGCGTCTCCTACGAGCAGTACTTC CAISARSSVSYEQYF once 15 - TRBJ2-7 TRBV10-3
TGCGCCAGCAGTCCTCCGGGACAGGGTAATCAGCCCCAGCATTTT CASSPPGQGNQPQHF - 15 TRBD1 TRBJ1-5 TRBV23-1
TGTGCCAGCAGTACTACAGGCGGCGAGGCTGAAGCTTTCTTT CASSTTGGEAEAFF - 14 - TRBJ1-1 TRBV27
- CAWSGVGSGSPEYF - 14 - TRBJ2-7 TRBV30
TGTGCCAGTAGTGTGACGGGGCCTAATGAAAAACTGTTTTTT CASSVTGPNEKLFF - 14 - TRBJ1-4 TRBV19
TGTGCCAGCAGACCTCATTTAGGACTAGACAATGAGCAGTTCTTC CASRPHLGLDNEQFF - 15 TRBD2 TRBJ2-1 TRBV7-2
TGTGCCAGCAGTTTCGGGGGGGCAAACTCTGGAAACACCATATATTTT CASSFGGANSGNTIYF - 16 - TRBJ1-3 TRBV27
TGTGCCAGCAGGGAGGACACGCAGTATTTT CASREDTQYF - 10 - TRBJ2-3 TRBV6-4
TGTGCCAGCAGCGGGACTAGCGGGAGGGCCATTACAGATACGCAGTATTTT CASSGTSGRAITDTQYF - 17 TRBD2 TRBJ2-3 TRBV28
TGTGCCAGCAGCTTAGAACCAGCCAGCACAGATACGCAGTATTTT CASSLEPASTDTQYF - 15 - TRBJ2-3 TRBV7-2
TGTGCCAGCAGTGGGTCGGACTTGGCGAACACCGGGGAGCTGTTTTTT CASSGSDLANTGELFF - 16 - TRBJ2-2 TRBV6-1
TGTGCCTGGAAACCTTGGTCCACTAATGAAAAACTGTTTTTT CAWKPWSTNEKLFF - 14 - TRBJ1-4 TRBV30
TGTGCCATCAGTCTTGGGTCCCCCTACGAGCAGTACTTC CAISLGSPYEQYF - 13 - TRBJ2-7 TRBV10-3
TGTGCCAGCAGCTTCGGGGGGGAGGGTCAGCCCCAGCATTTT CASSFGGEGQPQHF - 14 - TRBJ1-5 TRBV5-4
TGCGCCAGCAGCCAAGTCTCGCGGGTAGATGGCTACACCTTC CASSQVSRVDGYTF few 14 - TRBJ1-2 TRBV4-1
TGCGCCAGCAGTCTCTCGGGACTAGCGGGAGGTCTAGCCAAAAACATTCAGTACTTC CASSLSGLAGGLAKNIQYF - 19 TRBD2 TRBJ2-4 TRBV5-1
TGTGCCAGCAGCTTAGAGGGAGGGCGAGAGACCCAGTACTTC CASSLEGGRETQYF - 14 TRBD2 TRBJ2-5 TRBV11-2
TGCGCCAGCAGAAGAACTAGCGGGTCCTACGAGCAGTACTTC CASRRTSGSYEQYF - 14 TRBD2 TRBJ2-7 TRBV5-1
TGTGCCAGCAGCCAAGATGGGACCCGCGGGGCCAGGCCAGGGTACTTC CASSQDGTRGARPGYF - 16 - TRBJ2-5 TRBV14
TGTGCAAGTCGCTCCGATGCTACAACAGGGGCCAGGACCGGGGAGCTGTTTTTT CASRSDATTGARTGELFF - 18 - TRBJ2-2 TRBV12-2
TGTGCCAGCAGCTCCGGGGCTTTTAGCTCCTACAATGAGCAGTTCTTC CASSSGAFSSYNEQFF - 16 - TRBJ2-1 TRBV11-1
TGTGCCAGTAGTATGACCCAGGGTTTCTATGGCTACACCTTC CASSMTQGFYGYTF - 14 - TRBJ1-2 TRBV19
TGTGCCACCTCCGGGACTAGCGGACCCAATGAGCAGTTCTTC CATSGTSGPNEQFF once 14 TRBD2 TRBJ2-1 TRBV2